This T cell receptor beta chain emerged from a study of long-term antiretroviral therapy in people with HIV. Across the whole study: Samples collected earliest predate the 2015 immediate-ART recommendation by about a decade.

A word on this clone: Antigen specificity is unknown.

Whole-study findings and limits: Although diversity increased after ART, it remained lower than in transplant donor controls. Controls showed broader CDR3 length ranges than did the HIV repertoires.

V gave up 0 bases and J gave up 10 bases, with 11 bases separating them. This CDR3 is 13 amino acids long. Germline loops: CDR1 SGDLS, CDR2 YYNGEE. Researchers ran immunoSEQ v3.0 at survey level. Sequencing was performed with immunoSEQ multiplex PCR; in TCRdb, only in-frame clones are kept and a portion is missing. The sample consists of about 36,000 clones, roughly 80% of them appearing once. The chain carries TRBV9 and TRBJ2-1; D perhaps matches TRBD1 (7 bases). The sequenced sample was unsorted PBMCs, obtained 3.4 years after starting antiretroviral therapy. This TCR was sampled from a man younger than 45 with HIV. The CDR3 reads CASSVAQGGEQFF. The CDR3 DNA sequence: TGTGCCAGCAGCGTAGCTCAGGGGGGCGAGCAGTTCTTC.